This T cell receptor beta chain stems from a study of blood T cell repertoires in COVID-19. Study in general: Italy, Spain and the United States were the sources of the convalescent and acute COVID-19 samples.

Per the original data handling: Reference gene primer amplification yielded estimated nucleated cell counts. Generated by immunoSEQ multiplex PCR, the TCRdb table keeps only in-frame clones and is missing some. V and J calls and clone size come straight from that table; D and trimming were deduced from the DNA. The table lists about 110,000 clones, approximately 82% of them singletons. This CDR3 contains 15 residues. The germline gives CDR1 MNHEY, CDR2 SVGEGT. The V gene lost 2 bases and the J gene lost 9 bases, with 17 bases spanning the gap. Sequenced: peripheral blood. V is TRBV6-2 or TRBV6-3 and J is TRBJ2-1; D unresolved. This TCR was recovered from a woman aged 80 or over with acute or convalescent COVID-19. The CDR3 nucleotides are TGTGCCAGCAGTTACGAGCCCCCGCTACGTCCTGAGCAGTTCTTC. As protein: CASSYEPPLRPEQFF.